Given below is one T cell receptor (beta chain) in context. The CDR3 runs to 12 residues. The germline gives CDR1 MDHEN, CDR2 SYDVKM. J was trimmed by 10 bases and V by 9 bases; bases with no gene match: 6. The sample is drawn from a study of T cell changes during pregnancy in multiple sclerosis. TCRdb's copy holds only in-frame clones and misses some; the assay was immunoSEQ multiplex PCR. The repertoire holds 90,000 to 130,000 clones, with roughly 90% as singletons. The sample in question was peripheral blood, obtained in the third trimester of pregnancy. This chain connects TRBV28 to TRBJ1-4, with 9 bases identical to TRBD1. The sequence was obtained from a female donor with multiple sclerosis, enrolled in a pregnancy study. CDR3 sequence (DNA): TGTGCCAGTGGGACAGGGTACCGAAAACTGTTTTTT. This codes for CASGTGYRKLFF.